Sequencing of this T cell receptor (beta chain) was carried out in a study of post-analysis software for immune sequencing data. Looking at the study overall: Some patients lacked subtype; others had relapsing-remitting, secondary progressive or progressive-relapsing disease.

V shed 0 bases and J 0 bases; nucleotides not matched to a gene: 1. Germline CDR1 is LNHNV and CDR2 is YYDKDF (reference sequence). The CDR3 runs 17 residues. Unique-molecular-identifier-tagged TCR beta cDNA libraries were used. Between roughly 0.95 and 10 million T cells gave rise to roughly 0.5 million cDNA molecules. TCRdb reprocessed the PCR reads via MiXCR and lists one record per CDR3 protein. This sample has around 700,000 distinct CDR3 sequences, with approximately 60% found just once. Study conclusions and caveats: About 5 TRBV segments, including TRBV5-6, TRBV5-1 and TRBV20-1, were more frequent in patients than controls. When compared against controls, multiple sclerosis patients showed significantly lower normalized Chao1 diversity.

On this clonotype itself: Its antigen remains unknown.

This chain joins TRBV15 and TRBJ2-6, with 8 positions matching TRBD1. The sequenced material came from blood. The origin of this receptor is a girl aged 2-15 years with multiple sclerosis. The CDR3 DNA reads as TGTGCCACCAGCAGAGATGACAGGGGCTCTGGGGCCAACGTCCTGACTTTC. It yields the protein CATSRDDRGSGANVLTF. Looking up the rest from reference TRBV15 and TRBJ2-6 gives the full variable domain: DAMVIQNPRYQVTQFGKPVTLSCSQTLNHNVMYWYQQKSSQAPKLLFHYYDKDFNNEADTPDNFQSRRPNTSFCFLDIRSPGLGDTAMYLCATSRDDRGSGANVLTFGAGSRLTVL.